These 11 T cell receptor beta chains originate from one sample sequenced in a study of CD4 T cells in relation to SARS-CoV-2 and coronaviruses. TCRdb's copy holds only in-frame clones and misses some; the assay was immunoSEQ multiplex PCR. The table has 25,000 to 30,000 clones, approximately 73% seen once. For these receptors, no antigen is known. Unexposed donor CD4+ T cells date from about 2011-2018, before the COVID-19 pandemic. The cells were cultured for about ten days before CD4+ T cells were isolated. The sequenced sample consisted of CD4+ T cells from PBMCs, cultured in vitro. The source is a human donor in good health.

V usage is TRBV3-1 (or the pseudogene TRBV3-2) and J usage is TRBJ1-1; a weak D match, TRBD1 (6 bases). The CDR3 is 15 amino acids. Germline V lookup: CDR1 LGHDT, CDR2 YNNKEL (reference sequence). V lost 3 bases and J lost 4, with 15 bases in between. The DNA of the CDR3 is TGTGCCAGCAGCCAGGCTCCGGCGGGGGCCACTGAAGCTTTCTTT. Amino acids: CASSQAPAGATEAFF.

The CDR3 protein is CAWTASAGPNEKLFF. Written as DNA, the CDR3 is TGTGCCTGGACCGCCAGTGCGGGCCCTAATGAAAAACTGTTTTTT. The chain couples TRBV30 to TRBJ1-4; D is unresolved. This CDR3 region has 15 residues. CDR1 GTSNPN and CDR2 SVGIG come from the germline V gene (reference sequence). Trimming pared 4 bases from V and 3 bases from J, leaving 15 bases between.

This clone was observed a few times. The CDR3 DNA reads TGCGCCAGCAGTGGGTCAGGGGGCGCGACCGAGCAGTACTTC. Its translation is CASSGSGGATEQYF. The rearrangement links TRBV10-1 to TRBJ2-7; TRBD1 aligns across 8 bases. J was trimmed by 6 bases and V by 4 bases; bases with no gene match: 8. Germline V CDR1 and CDR2: WNHNN, SYGVQD (reference sequence). This CDR3 spans 14 amino acids.

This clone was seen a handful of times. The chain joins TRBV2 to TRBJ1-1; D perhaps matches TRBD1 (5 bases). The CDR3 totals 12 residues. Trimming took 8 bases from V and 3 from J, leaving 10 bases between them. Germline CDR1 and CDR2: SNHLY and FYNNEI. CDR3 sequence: CASRDRDTEAFF. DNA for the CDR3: TGTGCCAGCCGAGACAGAGACACTGAAGCTTTCTTT.

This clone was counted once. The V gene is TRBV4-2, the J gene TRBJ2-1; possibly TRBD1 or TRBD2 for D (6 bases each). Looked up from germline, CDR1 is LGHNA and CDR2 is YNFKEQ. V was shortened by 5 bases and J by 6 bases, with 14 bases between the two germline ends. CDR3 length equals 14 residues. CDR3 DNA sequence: TGTGCCAGCAGCGACGGGGGCCGGGGCAATGAGCAGTTCTTC. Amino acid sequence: CASSDGGRGNEQFF.

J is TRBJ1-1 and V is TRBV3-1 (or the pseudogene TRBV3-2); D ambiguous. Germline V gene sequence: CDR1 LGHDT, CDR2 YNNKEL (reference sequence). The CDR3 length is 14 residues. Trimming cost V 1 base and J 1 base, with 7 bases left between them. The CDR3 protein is CASSQVRQNTEAFF. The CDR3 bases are TGTGCCAGCAGCCAAGTACGGCAGAACACTGAAGCTTTCTTT.

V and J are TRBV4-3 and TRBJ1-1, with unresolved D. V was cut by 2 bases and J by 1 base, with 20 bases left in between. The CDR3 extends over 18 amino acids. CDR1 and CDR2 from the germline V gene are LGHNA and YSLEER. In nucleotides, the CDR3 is TGCGCCAGCAGCCAATATCTAGAACCCCAGAGGGCGAACACTGAAGCTTTCTTT. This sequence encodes CASSQYLEPQRANTEAFF.

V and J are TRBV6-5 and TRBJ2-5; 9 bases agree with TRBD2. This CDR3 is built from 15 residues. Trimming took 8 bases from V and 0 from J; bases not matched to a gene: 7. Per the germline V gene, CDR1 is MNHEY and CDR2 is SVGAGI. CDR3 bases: TGTGCCAGCCTCTCCTCTAGCGGGAACCAAGAGACCCAGTACTTC. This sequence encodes CASLSSSGNQETQYF.

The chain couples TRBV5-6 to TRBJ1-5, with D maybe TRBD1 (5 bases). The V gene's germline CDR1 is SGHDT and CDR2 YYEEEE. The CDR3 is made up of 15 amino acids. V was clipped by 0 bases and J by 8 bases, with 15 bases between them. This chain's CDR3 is CASSLGGHISEPQHF. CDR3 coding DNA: TGTGCCAGCAGCTTGGGCGGACATATCTCAGAGCCCCAGCATTTT.

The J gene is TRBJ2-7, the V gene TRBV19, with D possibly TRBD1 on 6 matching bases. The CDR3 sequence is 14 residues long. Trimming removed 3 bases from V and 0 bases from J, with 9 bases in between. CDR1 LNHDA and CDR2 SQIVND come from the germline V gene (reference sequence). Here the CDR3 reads CASSIDRNSYEQYF. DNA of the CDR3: TGTGCCAGTAGTATCGACAGGAACTCCTACGAGCAGTACTTC.

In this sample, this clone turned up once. The chain's CDR3 is CASIGTSHPGGTEAFF. The CDR3 nucleotides are TGTGCCAGTATTGGGACCTCTCATCCTGGGGGGACTGAAGCTTTCTTT. The V gene is TRBV19, the J gene TRBJ1-1; TRBD1 is a possible D gene (5 bases). CDR1 LNHDA and CDR2 SQIVND come from the germline V gene (reference sequence). This CDR3 comprises 16 residues. V was cut by 7 bases and J by 5 bases, with 23 bases left in between.